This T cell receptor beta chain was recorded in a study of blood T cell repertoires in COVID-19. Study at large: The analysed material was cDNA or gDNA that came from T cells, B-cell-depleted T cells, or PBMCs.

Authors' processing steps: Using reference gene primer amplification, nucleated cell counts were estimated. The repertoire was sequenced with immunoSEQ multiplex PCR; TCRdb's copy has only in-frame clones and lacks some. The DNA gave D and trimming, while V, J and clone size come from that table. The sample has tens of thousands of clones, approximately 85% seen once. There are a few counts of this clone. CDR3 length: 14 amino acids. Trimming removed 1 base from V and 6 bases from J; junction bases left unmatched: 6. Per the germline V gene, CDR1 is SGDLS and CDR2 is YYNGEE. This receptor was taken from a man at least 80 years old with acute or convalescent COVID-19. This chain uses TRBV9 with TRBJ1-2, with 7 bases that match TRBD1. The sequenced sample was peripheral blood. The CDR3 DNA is TGTGCCAGCAGCGTAAGGGGGCAATTTGATGGCTACACCTTC. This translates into CASSVRGQFDGYTF.